This T cell receptor (beta chain) was sequenced in a study of T cells in Graves' hyperthyroidism and ophthalmopathy. Looking at the study overall: Once the initial diagnosis was made, peripheral blood was obtained before any treatment. Findings of the study overall: Peripheral blood also featured most of the thyroid clonotypes expanded above 0.001. By a 13 V-J model, ophthalmopathy was set apart from stable hyperthyroidism.

Worth noting for this clonotype: Its specificity is not known.

The investigators amplified TCR beta CDR3 regions from RNA transcripts. Carried out on the TCR CDR3, a first-round RT-PCR used the HTBI primer set. Each CDR3 protein gets one entry after TCRdb re-called the multiplex PCR reads with MiXCR. The profile shows fewer than 250,000 distinct CDR3 sequences, roughly 15% of them singletons. This CDR3 is built from 15 residues. Trimming removed 2 bases from V and 2 bases from J; junction bases left unmatched: 3. CDR1 is MGHRA and CDR2 is YSYEKL in the germline V gene. An absence of ophthalmopathy progression within 18 months meant stable Graves' hyperthyroidism.

Sequenced material: blood. The chain combines TRBV4-1 with TRBJ1-2; 9 positions agree with TRBD1. This TCR was sampled from a man aged 45 to 65 with Graves' hyperthyroidism. The CDR3 protein is CASSQSGQGNYGYTF. In DNA form, the CDR3 reads TGCGCCAGCAGCCAATCCGGACAGGGGAACTATGGCTACACCTTC.